This T cell receptor beta chain was captured in a study of OX40 agonist ivuxolimab in advanced cancers. Sequencing used immunoSEQ multiplex PCR; TCRdb keeps in-frame clones, though not all of them. Of roughly 50,000 clones in the sample, around 90% are singletons; the top ten hold approximately 10%. To note about this clone: Its specificity is not known.

Notes on the study in general: No determination was made of the antigen specificity of the expanded peripheral T cells. In the 0.1 to 3.0 mg/kg range, CD4+ and CD8+ blood T cells had expanded clonally by week 6. Fewer expanded clones were found on average in CD4+ than in CD8+ T cells.

The CDR3 covers 15 residues. The germline CDR1 and CDR2 sequences are SGHTA and FQGTGA. V was clipped by 0 bases and J by 4 bases, with 10 bases between them. The J gene is TRBJ2-4, the V gene TRBV7-3, with TRBD2 as a possible D gene (6 bases). Sequenced material: CD4+ or CD8+ T cells sorted from blood, taken in a trial of the OX40 agonist ivuxolimab. The receptor was isolated from an adult with an advanced solid tumor such as melanoma, head and neck, liver or kidney cancer. The CDR3 region has the DNA TGTGCCAGCAGCTTAACGGGGGGATCAAAAAACATTCAGTACTTC. Translation: CASSLTGGSKNIQYF.